Included here is one TCR beta chain sequence, with context. CDR1 and CDR2 from the germline V gene are SGHNT and YYREEE (reference sequence). With 4 bases removed from V and 6 bases from J, the gap between germline ends came to 13 bases. CDR3 length: 13 residues. This entry belongs to a study of blood T cell repertoires in COVID-19. Measured with immunoSEQ multiplex PCR; TCRdb has only the in-frame clones, and not every one. The table has 270,000 or so clones, around nine tenths seen once. This TCR was recovered from a woman between 35 and 50 years old who had recovered from COVID-19. Sequencing was done on a sample of peripheral blood. This chain joins TRBV5-4 and TRBJ2-5; D is perhaps TRBD2 (6 bases). The DNA of the CDR3 is TGTGCCAGCAGCCCTGATGGAGGGAAGACCCAGTACTTC. Its protein is CASSPDGGKTQYF. Full variable domain (outside the CDR3, taken from reference TRBV5-4 and TRBJ2-5): ETGVTQSPTHLIKTRGQQVTLRCSSQSGHNTVSWYQQALGQGPQFIFQYYREEENGRGNFPPRFSGLQFPNYSSELNVNALELDDSALYLCASSPDGGKTQYFGPGTRLLVL.